This TCR beta chain stems from a study of shared clonotypes between healthy human individuals. Study results and limitations: Richness estimates generally favored naive over memory subsets.

The germline gives CDR1 MDHEN, CDR2 SYDVKM. This CDR3 is 11 amino acids long. V lost 7 bases and J lost 3, with 6 bases in between. This clone has just a few counts. Its antigen is unknown. Using immunoSEQ multiplex PCR, the repertoire was profiled, and TCRdb retains in-frame clones only, with some absent. The sample has 2,500,000 or so clones; more than 80% are singletons. The TCR originated in a man between 18 and 29 years old in good health. The sequenced sample consisted of naive CD4+ T cells sorted from blood. Subset given: CD45RA+ positively selected. The rearrangement joins TRBV28 to TRBJ1-1; no definite D call. The CDR3 protein is CASNLDTEAFF. Here the CDR3 DNA reads TGTGCCAGCAACCTAGACACTGAAGCTTTCTTT.